A selection of T cell receptor beta chains follows, all from one sample in a study of regulatory T cells in long-lasting Graves disease. TCRdb used MiXCR to reprocess the multiplex PCR reads, holding one entry per CDR3 protein. There are hundreds of thousands of distinct CDR3 sequences in the sample; roughly 15% occur only once, and around 18% lies in the top ten. The same sample was also studied in work on T cells in Graves' hyperthyroidism and ophthalmopathy.

The source material was peripheral blood mononuclear cells (PBMCs), sampled at new diagnosis, from a patient treated with antithyroid drugs. These receptors came from a woman aged 25 to 39 with Graves disease. Each CDR3 is given with its conserved first and last residue. D genes are given only for firm matches. Part of the rows lack a size; the others show once, few, many or a class for expanded clones.

TRBJ2-5 TRBV18 - - TGTGCCAGCTCACCACCCGGACGGTCACAAGAGACCCAGTACTTC CASSPPGRSQETQYF
TRBJ1-4 TRBV2 - TRBD1 TGTGCCAGCAAGTTCGGACAGGGAGGTGAAAAACTGTTTTTT CASKFGQGGEKLFF
TRBJ2-7 TRBV11-2 many - TGTGCCAGCAGCTTAGTCGGTCACAGCCGAGGCCAGTACTTC CASSLVGHSRGQYF
TRBJ1-1 TRBV6-1 many TRBD1 TGTGCCAGCAGGATGCCAGGGGGCATCACTGAAGCTTTCTTT CASRMPGGITEAFF
TRBJ1-1 TRBV28 many - TGTGCCAGCAGTTTTTTACTGCAGAACACTGAAGCTTTCTTT CASSFLLQNTEAFF
TRBJ2-7 TRBV2 many - TGTGCCAGCATTAGACTTTTTACCTACGAGCAGTACTTC CASIRLFTYEQYF
TRBJ1-2 TRBV10-2 many - TGCGCCAGCAGTACAGACAAATCCGTGGGCGGCTACACCTTC CASSTDKSVGGYTF
TRBJ2-7 TRBV5-1 - - TGCGCCAGCAGTTTAGCGACAGTGACTACCTACGAGCAGTACTTC CASSLATVTTYEQYF
TRBJ2-7 TRBV12-3/TRBV12-4 many TRBD2 TGTGCCAGCAGCTCCGATAGCGGGAGGGCTTACGAGCAGTACTTC CASSSDSGRAYEQYF
TRBJ2-3 TRBV4-1 - TRBD2 TGCGCCAGCAGCCGGACTAGCAGTAGCACAGATACGCAGTATTTT CASSRTSSSTDTQYF
TRBJ1-2 TRBV5-4 few - TGTGCCAGCAGCTCCCCCACCCCAGCGTATGGCTACACCTTC CASSSPTPAYGYTF
TRBJ1-2 TRBV3-1 few - TGTGCCAGCAGCCAGGGCCAGGGCAGAGGGAACTATGGCTACACCTTC CASSQGQGRGNYGYTF
TRBJ2-5 TRBV7-9 - TRBD2 TGTGCCAGCAGCTCGGGACTAGCGGGAGGGCTTTTGGAGACCCAGTACTTC CASSSGLAGGLLETQYF
TRBJ2-7 TRBV10-3 many - TGTGCCGCCCGAGGCGGGGCACAGTCCTCCTACGAGCAGTACTTC CAARGGAQSSYEQYF
TRBJ2-3 TRBV5-1 many - TGCGCCAGCAATCCAGGGGTGACAGATACGCAGTATTTT CASNPGVTDTQYF
TRBJ2-2 TRBV7-8 - - TGTGCCAGCAGCTTATTCCAGGCCTCGAACACCGGGGAGCTGTTTTTT CASSLFQASNTGELFF
TRBJ2-1 TRBV5-1 once - TGCGCCAGCGGGCCCCTCGGTGAGCAGTTCTTC CASGPLGEQFF
TRBJ2-3 TRBV4-1 - TRBD2 TGCGCCAGCAGCCAAGCCAGCGGGACTTACACAGATACGCAGTATTTT CASSQASGTYTDTQYF
TRBJ2-1 TRBV2 many TRBD2 TGTGCCAGCACCATCGGGAGGGCTGGTGAGCAGTTCTTC CASTIGRAGEQFF
TRBJ1-1 TRBV28 few - TGTGCCAGCAGCCACGACTTAGGACAGCCGAACACTGAAGCTTTCTTT CASSHDLGQPNTEAFF
TRBJ2-5 TRBV5-6 - - TGTGCCAGCAGCTTGACAGGGTACGAGACCCAGTACTTC CASSLTGYETQYF
TRBJ2-1 TRBV3-1 - - TGTGCCAGCAGCCTCATCCCCGCAAATGAGCAGTTCTTC CASSLIPANEQFF
TRBJ2-7 TRBV30 - - TGTGCCTGGAAAGGGCAGACCCCCTACGAGCAGTACTTC CAWKGQTPYEQYF
TRBJ1-5 TRBV12-3/TRBV12-4 many TRBD1 TGTGCCAGCAGCCCCACCTGGACAGGGGGTCAGCCCCAGCATTTT CASSPTWTGGQPQHF
TRBJ2-1 TRBV7-3 many - TGTGCCAGCAGCTTAGAGGGTTTCGTTTCTGGATACAATGAGCAGTTCTTC CASSLEGFVSGYNEQFF
TRBJ2-6 TRBV12-3/TRBV12-4 many - TGTGCCAGCACCCTGGTGATTGCTGGGGCCAACGTCCTGACTTTC CASTLVIAGANVLTF
TRBJ1-3 TRBV6-1 many - TGTGCCAGCAGTGAAACTATGAGGTCTGGAAACACCATATATTTT CASSETMRSGNTIYF
TRBJ2-5 TRBV7-9 few - TGTGCCAGCAGCTCGACGATTCTTTTCGCCGCGGGGACCCAAGAGACCCAGTACTTC CASSSTILFAAGTQETQYF
TRBJ1-1 TRBV12-3/TRBV12-4 many - TGTGCCAGCAGCTTACAGGGTTCTTTGACTGAAGCTTTCTTT CASSLQGSLTEAFF
TRBJ2-5 TRBV3-1 many - TGTGCCAGCAGCCATATTGGTGAGACCCAGTACTTC CASSHIGETQYF
TRBJ2-7 TRBV28 many TRBD2 TGTGCCAGCAGCCCGGGACTAGCGGGAGAAGCCTCCTACGAGCAGTACTTC CASSPGLAGEASYEQYF